Described below is a single TCR beta chain sequence and its context. The antigen remains unidentified. V gave up 3 bases and J gave up 2 bases; unmatched junction bases: 3. Per germline, CDR1 MDHEN and CDR2 SYDVKM. The CDR3 spans 14 residues. Time point given: week 47, end of study. With topical imiquimod, each dose of the vaccine consisted of 300 ug of mutant IDH1 20-mer peptide. Patients, over weeks 1, 3, 5, 7, 11, 15, 19 and 23, received a total of eight vaccinations. The data derive from a study of a mutant IDH1 vaccine in newly diagnosed glioma. Turning to the study itself: Earlier care involved radiotherapy, temozolomide, or both, and the majority received both. Participants attended visit V12, the safety follow-up, at week 35, and then attended visit V13 at week 47. The study, taken as a whole, reports: Vaccine-induced immune responses occurred in roughly 94% of patients.

Profiled with immunoSEQ multiplex PCR; TCRdb holds only in-frame clones, not every one. The top ten clones hold roughly 5.2% of a sample with approximately 84,000 clones, more than 80% of them seen once. This TCR derives from a man in his forties with glioma. The chain has TRBV28 and TRBJ1-1; 7 bases match TRBD1. The source material was PBMCs, sampled from a glioma patient whose treatment included an IDH1 peptide vaccine. CDR3 amino acids: CASSFRGGNTEAFF. The CDR3 DNA reads as TGTGCCAGCAGTTTCAGGGGGGGAAACACTGAAGCTTTCTTT.